One sample yielded the 28 T cell receptor beta chains listed below, sequenced in a study of CD8+CD57+ T cells in acquired aplastic anemia. Patients included in sequencing had previously demonstrated CD8+CD57+ cell expansion by flow cytometry. The study profiled TCR beta VDJ and CDR3 using genomic DNA as template. TCRdb ran MiXCR on the reads and lists one entry per CDR3 protein. The sample carries 200,000 to 300,000 distinct CDR3 sequences, around 45% recorded once. Input material: sorted CD4+, CD8+, or CD8+CD57+ T cells (not recorded which) from PBMCs. These TCRs come from a human donor with aplastic anemia.

This clonotype was observed many times. The chain joins TRBV20-1 to TRBJ1-5; D unresolved. The CDR3 loop spans 13 amino acids. With 7 bases removed from V and 3 bases from J, the gap between germline ends came to 13 bases. Germline CDR1 is DFQATT and CDR2 is SNEGSKA (reference sequence). The CDR3 DNA sequence: TGCAGTGTCCCGGTCCCCAACAATCAGCCCCAGCATTTT. It translates to CSVPVPNNQPQHF.

This clonotype has a count of ten or more. V usage is TRBV6-6 and J usage is TRBJ2-1; 9 bases fit TRBD2. The J segment lost 7 bases and the V segment lost 10 bases, leaving 14 bases of the junction unmatched. This CDR3 contains 15 residues. Germline V gives CDR1 MNHNY, CDR2 SVGAGI (reference sequence). In nucleotides, the CDR3 is TGTGCCACCGAAGCTTACTCTAGCGGGGTAAATGAGCAGTTCTTC. Translated, it gives CATEAYSSGVNEQFF.

The V and J genes are TRBV5-5 and TRBJ2-3, with D possibly matching TRBD2 (6 bases). CDR3 size: 17 residues. The V and J ends lost 4 bases and 1 base respectively, with 19 bases between them. CDR1 is SGHKS and CDR2 is YYEKEE in the germline V gene (reference sequence). The DNA of the CDR3 is TGTGCCAGCAGCCCCGGTGTGCGGGGTGGGCGCACAGATACGCAGTATTTT. Translation gives CASSPGVRGGRTDTQYF.

V gene TRBV5-5 combines with J gene TRBJ2-5; D is perhaps TRBD2 (5 bases). Germline V gene lookup returns CDR1 SGHKS and CDR2 YYEKEE (reference sequence). V dropped 4 bases and J dropped 4 bases, with 5 bases sitting between them. CDR3 size: 11 residues. The CDR3 sequence is CASSTRETQYF. CDR3 sequence (DNA): TGTGCCAGCAGCACTAGAGAGACCCAGTACTTC. Supplemented by reference TRBV5-5 and TRBJ2-5, the full variable domain reads DAGVTQSPTHLIKTRGQQVTLRCSPISGHKSVSWYQQVLGQGPQFIFQYYEKEERGRGNFPDRFSARQFPNYSSELNVNALLLGDSALYLCASSTRETQYFGPGTRLLVL.

The chain is built from TRBV7-9 and TRBJ2-1; D not resolved. This CDR3 contains 13 residues. V was shortened by 0 bases and J by 9 bases, with 9 bases between the two germline ends. CDR1 is SEHNR, CDR2 FQNEAQ, per germline (reference sequence). In nucleotides, the CDR3 is TGTGCCAGCAGCTTAGCGGGGTCGGGTGAGCAGTTCTTC. Amino acids: CASSLAGSGEQFF.

This clonotype was seen many times. The chain carries TRBV7-6 and TRBJ2-7; the D is unclear. V was pared by 1 base and J by 6 bases, with 7 bases between. The CDR3 is made up of 12 amino acids. CDR1 and CDR2 (germline): SGHVS, FNYEAQ. The CDR3 region is CASSLGSAEQYF. In nucleotides, the CDR3 is TGTGCCAGCAGCTTAGGTTCCGCCGAGCAGTACTTC. The full variable domain, its missing parts supplied by reference TRBV7-6 and TRBJ2-7, is GAGVSQSPRYKVTKRGQDVALRCDPISGHVSLYWYRQALGQGPEFLTYFNYEAQQDKSGLPNDRFSAERPEGSISTLTIQRTEQRDSAMYRCASSLGSAEQYFGPGTRLTVT.

The chain carries TRBV15 and TRBJ1-1, with TRBD1 matching 8 bases. From germline, CDR1 is LNHNV and CDR2 YYDKDF (reference sequence). Trimming cost V 1 base and J 3 bases; bases outside gene matches: 4. The CDR3 runs 15 residues. This chain's CDR3 is CATSRGQGFDTEAFF. In DNA, the CDR3 is TGTGCCACCAGCAGAGGACAGGGGTTTGACACTGAAGCTTTCTTT.

V gene TRBV6-5 combines with J gene TRBJ1-5; tentatively, D is TRBD1 (5 bases). The CDR3 consists of 14 residues. CDR1 and CDR2 from the germline V gene are MNHEY and SVGAGI. Trimming cost V 4 bases and J 7 bases, with 14 bases left between them. CDR3 loop: CASSSSGLVQPQHF. The CDR3 DNA is TGTGCCAGCAGTTCCTCAGGGTTGGTCCAGCCCCAGCATTTT.

The chain combines TRBV25-1 with TRBJ2-7, with 9 bases aligning to TRBD1. The J segment lost 7 bases and the V segment lost 4 bases, leaving 5 bases of the junction unmatched. The CDR3 loop spans 13 amino acids. Per germline, CDR1 MGHDK and CDR2 SYGVNS. The CDR3 loop is CASSGLGQGEQYF. Here the CDR3 DNA reads TGTGCCAGCAGTGGACTGGGACAGGGAGAGCAGTACTTC.

This clonotype showed up many times. The CDR3 bases are TGTGCCAGCAGAGCAGGGTACAATGAGCAGTTCTTC. Translating it yields CASRAGYNEQFF. The rearrangement joins TRBV6-2 or TRBV6-3 to TRBJ2-1; D may be TRBD1 (5 bases). CDR1 is MNHEY and CDR2 is SVGEGT in the germline V gene. Trimming pared 6 bases from V and 4 bases from J, leaving 7 bases between. The CDR3 is made up of 12 amino acids.

Only a few counts were recorded for this clonotype. This chain joins TRBV4-1 and TRBJ1-5, with D perhaps TRBD1 (6 bases). The CDR3 length is 20 residues. The ends were cut back, 0 bases at V and 6 bases at J, with 27 bases in the middle. Germline CDR1 reads MGHRA; CDR2 reads YSYEKL. The CDR3: CASSQEFSKVVARGTQPQHF. In nucleotides, the CDR3 is TGCGCCAGCAGCCAAGAGTTTTCAAAGGTCGTGGCCAGGGGCACTCAGCCCCAGCATTTT.

The V call is TRBV7-3, the J call TRBJ1-1; D unclear. The CDR3 runs 14 residues. The germline gives CDR1 SGHTA, CDR2 FQGTGA. With 2 bases removed from V and 6 bases from J, the gap between germline ends came to 13 bases. CDR3 nucleotides: TGTGCCAGCAGCTTAGTAGAACAGACGGCTGAAGCTTTCTTT. Its translation is CASSLVEQTAEAFF. The full variable domain, rest sourced from reference TRBV7-3 and TRBJ1-1, is GAGVSQTPSNKVTEKGKYVELRCDPISGHTALYWYRQSLGQGPEFLIYFQGTGAADDSGLPNDRFFAVRPEGSVSTLKIQRTERGDSAVYLCASSLVEQTAEAFFGQGTRLTVV.

This clonotype was detected many times. V is TRBV9 and J is TRBJ2-1; D gene ambiguous. Germline-derived CDR1 and CDR2 are SGDLS and YYNGEE. CDR3 length equals 13 residues. With 0 bases removed from V and 8 bases from J, the gap between germline ends came to 9 bases. For the CDR3, the DNA is TGTGCCAGCAGCGTAGATCCCCGGGATGAGCAGTTCTTC. The encoded protein is CASSVDPRDEQFF.

The CDR3 DNA reads as TGTGCCAGTAGACTAGGTCCCACCAACTATGGCTACACCTTC. Translation gives CASRLGPTNYGYTF. This chain links TRBV19 with TRBJ1-2; D call uncertain. The CDR3 runs 14 residues. Per germline, CDR1 LNHDA and CDR2 SQIVND (reference sequence). V was trimmed by 6 bases and J by 2 bases, leaving 13 bases between them.

To note about this clonotype: A read error may produce the germline difference seen at one junction end. The rearrangement joins TRBV5-1 to TRBJ1-3; D ambiguous. The CDR3 has 15 residues. The germline gives CDR1 SGHRS, CDR2 YFSETQ. The CDR3 DNA follows: TGTGCCAGCAGCTCCACGCTCAACACTGGAAACACCATATATTTT. This sequence encodes CASSSTLNTGNTIYF.

Many counts were recorded for this clonotype. V is TRBV7-9 and J is TRBJ2-3; 9 bases are shared with TRBD2. CDR3 length: 16 amino acids. Germline loops: CDR1 SEHNR, CDR2 FQNEAQ (reference sequence). J lost 4 bases, V lost 2 bases, and 7 bases had no gene match. CDR3 residues: CASSLLGGRVADTQYF. Here the CDR3 DNA reads TGTGCCAGCAGCTTACTCGGCGGGAGGGTTGCAGATACGCAGTATTTT.

In regard to this clonotype: The junction differs from germline at one of its ends, possibly a read error. The rearrangement joins TRBV5-1 to TRBJ2-5; 12 nucleotides line up with TRBD2. Germline V gene lookup returns CDR1 SGHRS and CDR2 YFSETQ. CDR3 length: 15 amino acids. In DNA form, the CDR3 reads TGCGCCAGCGGCTTGACTAGCGGGAGTGTGGAGACCCAGTACTTC. It encodes CASGLTSGSVETQYF.

The table lists this clonotype with many counts. This rearrangement joins TRBV4-3 to TRBJ1-2, with TRBD1 identical over 7 bases. The germline V gene has CDR1 LGHNA and CDR2 YSLEER. The CDR3 contains 15 residues. V lost 1 base to trimming and J lost 1 base; unmatched junction nucleotides: 3. The CDR3 nucleotides are TGCGCCAGCAGCCAAGCCGCAGGGGGTAACTATGGCTACACCTTC. Translated, it gives CASSQAAGGNYGYTF.

The chain links TRBV6-2 or TRBV6-3 to TRBJ2-7; 8 positions match TRBD1. V was clipped by 5 bases and J by 6 bases; unmatched bases: 9. This CDR3 is built from 14 residues. From germline, CDR1 is MNHEY and CDR2 SVGEGT. In DNA form, the CDR3 reads TGTGCCAGCAGTAAACCGACAGGGGAGGTCGAGCAGTACTTC. It encodes CASSKPTGEVEQYF.

This clonotype was seen at least ten times. The rearrangement uses TRBV29-1 and TRBJ1-5; D gene unclear. V shed 4 bases and J shed 6 bases, with 13 bases lying between them. Germline CDR1 reads SQVTM; CDR2 reads ANQGSEA. CDR3 length: 13 residues. CDR3 coding DNA: TGCAGCGTTGTCCCTGGGTCGGGTCAGCCCCAGCATTTT. It specifies CSVVPGSGQPQHF.

At least ten counts were recorded for this clonotype. The chain uses TRBV19 and TRBJ1-2; TRBD1 might be the D (6 bases). Germline assignment: CDR1 LNHDA and CDR2 SQIVND (reference sequence). The CDR3 loop spans 13 amino acids. Deletions cut 3 bases from V and 8 bases from J, with 13 bases between. The CDR3: CASSIVGAGGYTF. The DNA for the CDR3 is TGTGCCAGTAGTATTGTGGGGGCAGGCGGCTACACCTTC.

This clonotype was observed a handful of times. The chain is built from TRBV2 and TRBJ2-1, with D maybe TRBD1 (6 bases). Trimming left V 11 bases short and J 8 bases short, with 16 bases between. Germline assignment: CDR1 SNHLY and CDR2 FYNNEI. The CDR3 contains 12 residues. In nucleotides, the CDR3 is TGTGCCGGGCACAGGGTCGGGGATGAGCAGTTCTTC. Protein product: CAGHRVGDEQFF.

The V and J genes are TRBV7-2 and TRBJ1-2; no clear D. The CDR3 sequence is 13 residues long. The germline V gene has CDR1 SGHTA and CDR2 FQGNSA. Trimming pared 1 base from V and 4 bases from J, leaving 7 bases between. The CDR3 nucleotides read TGTGCCAGCAGCTTAGTAGGGATCTATGGCTACACCTTC. It encodes CASSLVGIYGYTF.

CDR3 nucleotides: TGTGCCAGCAGCGACCACGACTATAATTCACCCCTCCACTTT. It translates to CASSDHDYNSPLHF. The V gene is TRBV7-2, the J gene TRBJ1-6; D is ambiguous. CDR1 and CDR2 from the germline V gene are SGHTA and FQGNSA. The CDR3 contains 14 residues. V lost 5 bases to trimming and J lost 3 bases, with 8 bases between them.

This clonotype was counted only a few times. The chain is built from TRBV6-4 and TRBJ1-1; 10 nucleotides line up with TRBD1. V trimming: 6 bases; J trimming: 5 bases; junction bases outside the gene matches: 6. Germline lookup yields CDR1 MRHNA and CDR2 SNTAGT. The CDR3 is 14 amino acids. In DNA form, the CDR3 reads TGTGCCAGCAGCGAGGGGGACAGGGGTACTGAAGCTTTCTTT. This gives the protein CASSEGDRGTEAFF.

V is TRBV2 and J is TRBJ2-1; D gene ambiguous. The V and J ends lost 6 bases and 0 bases respectively, with 12 bases between them. This CDR3 is 15 amino acids long. The germline gives CDR1 SNHLY, CDR2 FYNNEI. The CDR3 loop reads CASRLDVNSYNEQFF. The CDR3 region has the DNA TGTGCCAGCAGGCTAGACGTTAACTCCTACAATGAGCAGTTCTTC.

On this clonotype itself: A single base separates this from a much larger clone, so it may be a read error. CDR3 amino acids: CASTAGYGCTF. For the CDR3, the DNA is TGTGCCAGCACCGCCGGCTATGGCTGCACCTTC. This chain links TRBV9 with TRBJ1-2; D not resolved. Germline V gene data show CDR1 as SGDLS and CDR2 as YYNGEE. CDR3 length equals 11 residues.

This chain links TRBV6-9 with TRBJ1-2; D is ambiguous. The germline gives CDR1 MNHGY, CDR2 SVAAGI. V lost 6 bases and J 2 bases, leaving 13 bases between the germline ends. The CDR3 runs to 14 residues. The CDR3 reads CASSGTNANYGYTF. CDR3 nucleotides: TGTGCCAGCAGCGGTACAAACGCAAACTATGGCTACACCTTC.